The 28 T cell receptor beta chains below all came from one sample that was sequenced in a study of T cells in Graves' hyperthyroidism and ophthalmopathy. Template material for amplifying TCR beta CDR3 regions consisted of RNA transcripts. Using the HTBI primer set, a first-round RT-PCR was run on the TCR CDR3. MiXCR, applied by TCRdb to the multiplex PCR reads, yields one record per CDR3 protein. The data hold some 460,000 distinct CDR3 sequences, with around 16% observed a single time. Sequenced material: blood. Receptors were obtained from a young woman with Graves' hyperthyroidism.

There are many counts of this clonotype. This rearrangement joins TRBV20-1 to TRBJ2-1; a weak D match, TRBD2 (6 bases). Deletions cut 6 bases from V and 3 bases from J, with 18 bases between. The CDR3 is 15 amino acids. Germline loops: CDR1 DFQATT, CDR2 SNEGSKA (reference sequence). The CDR3 loop reads CSAGAGTGIYNEQFF. The DNA of the CDR3 is TGCAGTGCGGGCGCCGGGACTGGCATCTACAATGAGCAGTTCTTC.

The chain uses TRBV10-3 and TRBJ2-1; D unclear. V dropped 3 bases and J dropped 0 bases, with 18 bases sitting between them. The CDR3 consists of 18 residues. CDR1 is ENHRY and CDR2 is SYGVKD in the germline V gene. The CDR3 here is CAISDGGLSSSSYNEQFF. The CDR3 coding sequence is TGTGCCATCAGTGACGGCGGATTGTCCTCCAGCTCCTACAATGAGCAGTTCTTC.

The sample holds many counts of this clonotype. The CDR3 loop is CASTLRTSGSLSYNEQFF. The CDR3 nucleotides read TGTGCCAGCACCCTCCGGACTAGCGGGTCCCTCTCCTACAATGAGCAGTTCTTC. The chain couples TRBV7-9 to TRBJ2-1; TRBD2 agrees at 11 bases. The CDR3 loop spans 18 amino acids. Trimming cost V 7 bases and J 0 bases; bases outside gene matches: 11. Looked up from germline, CDR1 is SEHNR and CDR2 is FQNEAQ (reference sequence).

At least ten counts were recorded for this clonotype. The DNA for the CDR3 is TGTGCCAGCAGGATAGCCAAAAACATTCAGTACTTC. Its protein is CASRIAKNIQYF. The chain employs TRBV2 and TRBJ2-4; D remains unclear. CDR3 size: 12 residues. The germline V gene has CDR1 SNHLY and CDR2 FYNNEI. Trimming cost V 6 bases and J 0 bases, with 3 bases left between them.

At least ten counts were recorded for this clonotype. The rearrangement uses TRBV20-1 and TRBJ2-1, with 15 bases lining up with TRBD2. The CDR3 runs to 15 residues. Germline CDR1 and CDR2: DFQATT and SNEGSKA (reference sequence). V lost 5 bases, J lost 8 bases, and 7 bases stayed unmatched. The CDR3 spells CSAEGLAGGSYEQFF. The CDR3 DNA sequence: TGCAGTGCTGAGGGACTAGCGGGGGGTAGCTATGAGCAGTTCTTC.

In its sample, this clonotype was seen many times. The CDR3: CASSSKGISGYEQYF. The DNA for the CDR3 is TGCGCCAGCAGTTCTAAGGGAATCAGCGGATACGAGCAGTACTTC. This chain joins TRBV5-1 and TRBJ2-7; the D gene is possibly TRBD2 (5 bases). The CDR3 covers 15 residues. Germline V gene sequence: CDR1 SGHRS, CDR2 YFSETQ. Trimming took off 5 bases at V and 4 bases at J, with 19 bases between the two ends.

This clonotype was seen many times. V usage is TRBV5-6 and J usage is TRBJ1-1, with D possibly TRBD1 on 5 matching bases. CDR3 size: 16 residues. The germline V gene encodes CDR1 SGHDT and CDR2 YYEEEE. Trimming stripped 4 bases from V and 4 bases from J, with 20 bases between. The CDR3 nucleotides are TGTGCCAGCAGCAGGGGATTGGACCCTTTGGGCACTGAAGCTTTCTTT. Protein sequence: CASSRGLDPLGTEAFF.

The chain joins TRBV24-1 to TRBJ1-1; D is ambiguous. V was clipped by 9 bases and J by 4 bases, with 14 bases between them. Germline V CDR1 and CDR2: KGHDR, SFDVKD. The length of the CDR3 is 13 residues. The CDR3 reads CATQRGKTTEAFF. The CDR3 DNA follows: TGTGCCACCCAACGGGGAAAAACCACTGAAGCTTTCTTT.

V and J are TRBV3-1 and TRBJ1-1; the D is unclear. Germline V gives CDR1 LGHDT, CDR2 YNNKEL (reference sequence). V gave up 1 base and J gave up 3 bases, with 21 bases separating them. The CDR3 runs 18 residues. This CDR3 is CASSQAKKGNRVHTEAFF. In nucleotides, the CDR3 is TGTGCCAGCAGCCAAGCGAAGAAGGGAAACAGAGTTCACACTGAAGCTTTCTTT.

The chain carries TRBV7-2 and TRBJ2-5; no clear D gene. CDR3 size: 14 residues. Trimming took off 1 base at V and 4 bases at J, with 10 bases between the two ends. Germline loops: CDR1 SGHTA, CDR2 FQGNSA. The CDR3 bases are TGTGCCAGCAGCTTAGGGTTGGTGGGAGAGACCCAGTACTTC. This translates into CASSLGLVGETQYF.

This clonotype was counted many times. The chain couples TRBV3-1 to TRBJ2-7; TRBD2 matches 10 bases. The CDR3 has 16 amino acids. V dropped 3 bases and J dropped 3; count of bases not matched to a gene: 8. CDR1 and CDR2 (germline): LGHDT, YNNKEL (reference sequence). CDR3 sequence (DNA): TGTGCCAGCAGCCATGTGAGCGGGAGGGGACTCTACGAGCAGTACTTC. Translation: CASSHVSGRGLYEQYF.

This clonotype was seen ten or more times. The rearrangement uses TRBV29-1 and TRBJ2-7; maybe TRBD1 (6 bases). V gave up 3 bases and J gave up 4 bases, with 13 bases separating them. The germline V gene encodes CDR1 SQVTM and CDR2 ANQGSEA. The CDR3 consists of 13 residues. The CDR3 protein is CSVEGANGYEQYF. As DNA, the CDR3 is TGCAGCGTTGAGGGGGCGAATGGTTACGAGCAGTACTTC.

This clonotype was recorded many times. The rearrangement links TRBV9 to TRBJ1-1; no clear D gene. The CDR3 covers 15 residues. V was pared by 7 bases and J by 2 bases, with 18 bases between. Germline CDR1 reads SGDLS; CDR2 reads YYNGEE. Written as DNA, the CDR3 is TGTGCCAGCTGTCCGACACTTGAAAGTAACACTGAAGCTTTCTTT. It is translated as CASCPTLESNTEAFF.

The chain is built from TRBV24-1 and TRBJ2-7, with a weak D call TRBD2 (5 bases). The V gene lost 4 bases and the J gene lost 5 bases, with 20 bases spanning the gap. CDR1 is KGHDR, CDR2 SFDVKD, per germline. CDR3 length: 16 residues. CDR3 sequence: CATSDPTRQHGNEQYF. Here the CDR3 DNA reads TGTGCCACCAGTGACCCTACTAGGCAGCACGGCAACGAGCAGTACTTC.

This clonotype was seen repeatedly, ten times or more. This sequence joins TRBV6-1 and TRBJ1-1; D ambiguous. Trimming left V 2 bases short and J 6 bases short, with 13 bases between. This CDR3 contains 14 residues. The V gene's germline CDR1 is MNHNS and CDR2 SASEGT. CDR3 sequence (DNA): TGTGCCAGCAGTGAAATGGGAGGACGACCTGAAGCTTTCTTT. Translation: CASSEMGGRPEAFF.

This clonotype appeared many times. The chain recombines TRBV11-2 with TRBJ2-5, with a possible D match to TRBD1 (7 bases). The V gene lost 0 bases and the J gene lost 4 bases, with 12 bases spanning the gap. This CDR3 spans 15 amino acids. Germline V CDR1 and CDR2: SGHAT, FQNNGV. This chain's CDR3 is CASSLDQGGGETQYF. The CDR3 bases are TGTGCCAGCAGCTTAGATCAGGGGGGTGGAGAGACCCAGTACTTC.

The V and J genes are TRBV4-3 and TRBJ2-7, with TRBD2 matching over 8 bases. Germline V gene data show CDR1 as LGHNA and CDR2 as YSLEER. V lost 0 bases to trimming and J lost 5 bases; unmatched junction nucleotides: 3. This CDR3 is built from 14 residues. The CDR3 sequence: CASSQDSGANEQYF. DNA of the CDR3: TGCGCCAGCAGCCAAGATAGCGGGGCCAACGAGCAGTACTTC.

J is TRBJ2-7 and V is TRBV20-1, with 7 bases identical to TRBD2. The CDR3 consists of 15 residues. Germline V gene lookup returns CDR1 DFQATT and CDR2 SNEGSKA (reference sequence). Trimming at V came to 0 bases and at J to 2 bases, leaving 7 bases not matched to a gene. In DNA form, the CDR3 reads TGCAGTGCTAGAGAGCTGAGCGGGGCCCCCTACGAGCAGTACTTC. This sequence encodes CSARELSGAPYEQYF.

The chain uses TRBV19 and TRBJ1-2; 7 bases match TRBD1. V lost 8 bases to trimming and J lost 4 bases; unmatched junction nucleotides: 10. The CDR3 sequence is 14 residues long. CDR1 and CDR2 from the germline V gene are LNHDA and SQIVND (reference sequence). The CDR3 loop is CASSLTGTTYGYTF. The CDR3 coding sequence is TGTGCCAGTTCCCTGACAGGGACTACCTATGGCTACACCTTC.

As regards this clonotype: A much larger clone sits a single nucleotide away, making a read error possible. This chain uses TRBV2 with TRBJ2-7; D might be TRBD2 (5 bases). Trimming cost V 11 bases and J 4 bases, with 15 bases left between them. The germline CDR1 and CDR2 sequences are SNHLY and FYNNEI. The CDR3 totals 12 residues. The CDR3 sequence: CAGHEGIYEQYF. The CDR3 nucleotides read TGTGCCGGCCACGAGGGCATTTACGAGCAGTACTTC.

This sequence joins TRBV7-9 and TRBJ2-6, with a weak D call TRBD1 (6 bases). The V and J ends lost 2 bases and 2 bases respectively, with 10 bases between them. This CDR3 spans 16 amino acids. CDR1 and CDR2 (germline): SEHNR, FQNEAQ (reference sequence). CDR3 bases: TGTGCCAGCAGCTTAAAGGCAGGGGCTGGGGCCAACGTCCTGACTTTC. Protein product: CASSLKAGAGANVLTF.

This clonotype appeared many times. The chain combines TRBV7-8 with TRBJ2-1, with 9 bases that match TRBD2. V was clipped by 6 bases and J by 6 bases; unmatched bases: 6. This CDR3 comprises 14 residues. CDR1 is SGHVS, CDR2 FQNEAQ, per germline. CDR3 loop: CASSSSGSSNEQFF. DNA for the CDR3: TGTGCCAGCAGTAGTAGCGGGAGCAGCAATGAGCAGTTCTTC.

In this sample, this clonotype turned up a few times. The V call is TRBV9, the J call TRBJ2-1; TRBD2 aligns across 11 bases. V lost 2 bases to trimming and J lost 6 bases; unmatched junction nucleotides: 10. This CDR3 region has 17 residues. Looked up from germline, CDR1 is SGDLS and CDR2 is YYNGEE. The CDR3: CASSVTSLAGVRNEQFF. In nucleotides, the CDR3 is TGTGCCAGCAGCGTCACGTCACTAGCGGGAGTTCGCAATGAGCAGTTCTTC. The full variable domain, completed using reference TRBV9 and TRBJ2-1, is DSGVTQTPKHLITATGQRVTLRCSPRSGDLSVYWYQQSLDQGLQFLIQYYNGEERAKGNILERFSAQQFPDLHSELNLSSLELGDSALYFCASSVTSLAGVRNEQFFGPGTRLTVL.

This clonotype came up many times. The chain employs TRBV12-5 and TRBJ1-2, with 12 bases identical to TRBD1. The CDR3 runs to 18 residues. Germline V CDR1 and CDR2: LGHNT, FRNRAP. Trimming cost V 6 bases and J 3 bases; bases outside gene matches: 14. CDR3 protein: CASGWTPGQGAGDYGYTF. In DNA, the CDR3 is TGTGCTAGTGGCTGGACCCCGGGACAGGGGGCGGGCGACTATGGCTACACCTTC.

CDR3 bases: TGCGCCAGCAGCCCAGCGGGAAAATGGATTCAAGAGACCCAGTACTTC. Translated: CASSPAGKWIQETQYF. The chain uses TRBV4-1 and TRBJ2-5; 7 nucleotides align to TRBD2. Trimming took 4 bases from V and 2 from J; bases not matched to a gene: 10. CDR3 size: 16 residues. Looked up from germline, CDR1 is MGHRA and CDR2 is YSYEKL.

The gene calls are TRBV19 and TRBJ2-7; 7 nucleotides agree with TRBD1. This CDR3 is built from 14 residues. With V trimmed by 6 bases and J by 2 bases, 7 bases remained unmatched. CDR1 is LNHDA and CDR2 is SQIVND in the germline V gene (reference sequence). The CDR3 DNA sequence: TGTGCCAGTAGCCCCGGGACAGTTACCTACGAGCAGTACTTC. Encoded protein: CASSPGTVTYEQYF.

The chain employs TRBV12-3 or TRBV12-4 and TRBJ2-1; TRBD1 aligns across 7 bases. V shed 6 bases, J shed 12 bases, and the junction held 8 bases outside the gene matches. The CDR3 covers 12 residues. This CDR3 reads CASSTGQHRQFF. DNA for the CDR3: TGTGCCAGCAGCACGGGACAGCACCGGCAGTTCTTC.

The rearrangement joins TRBV11-3 to TRBJ1-4; D may be TRBD1 (5 bases). The CDR3 consists of 16 residues. Between the trimmed V and J ends, which lost 3 bases and 0 bases, there was a span of 11 bases. Looked up from germline, CDR1 is SGHNT and CDR2 is YENEEA. CDR3 bases: TGTGCCAGCAGCTTGGGACCGACGGCAACTAATGAAAAACTGTTTTTT. This sequence encodes CASSLGPTATNEKLFF.